A single count supports the clone carrying this T cell receptor (beta chain). The sample is drawn from a study of blood T cell repertoires in COVID-19. Looking at the study overall: PBMCs, B-cell-depleted T cells, or T cells provided the cDNA or gDNA that made up the material.

The participants were between about 18 and 90 years old and came from 20 to 30 US areas. In the original processing: Nucleated cell counts were estimated from reference gene primer amplification. Sequencing was performed with immunoSEQ multiplex PCR; in TCRdb, only in-frame clones are kept and a portion is missing. The DNA gave D and trimming, while V, J and clone size come from that table. The table includes about 250,000 clones, about 89% detected once. CDR1 is SEHNR and CDR2 is FQNEAQ in the germline V gene (reference sequence). J lost 5 bases, V lost 1 base, and 4 bases had no gene match. This CDR3 contains 16 residues.

Sequencing was performed on PBMCs or T cells enriched from blood (not recorded which). This receptor was taken from a man aged 35 to 55 who had recovered from COVID-19. The V gene is TRBV7-9, the J gene TRBJ2-1; 11 bases agree with TRBD2. Here the CDR3 reads CASSLVGSGGDNEQFF. CDR3 nucleotide sequence: TGTGCCAGCAGCTTAGTCGGTAGCGGGGGGGACAATGAGCAGTTCTTC.